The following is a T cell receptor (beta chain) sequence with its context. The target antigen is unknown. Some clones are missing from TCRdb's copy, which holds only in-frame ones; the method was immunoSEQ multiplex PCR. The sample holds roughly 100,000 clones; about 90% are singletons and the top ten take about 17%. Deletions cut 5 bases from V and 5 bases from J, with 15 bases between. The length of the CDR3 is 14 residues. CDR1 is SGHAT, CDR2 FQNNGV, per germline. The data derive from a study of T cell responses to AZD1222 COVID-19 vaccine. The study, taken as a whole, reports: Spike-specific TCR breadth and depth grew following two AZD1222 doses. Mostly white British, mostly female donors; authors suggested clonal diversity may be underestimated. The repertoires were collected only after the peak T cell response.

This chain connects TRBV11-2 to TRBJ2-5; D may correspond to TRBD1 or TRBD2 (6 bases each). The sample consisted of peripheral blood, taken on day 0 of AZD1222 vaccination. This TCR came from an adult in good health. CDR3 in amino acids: CASSQEGVLETQYF. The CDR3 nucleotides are TGTGCCAGCAGCCAGGAGGGGGTATTGGAGACCCAGTACTTC.